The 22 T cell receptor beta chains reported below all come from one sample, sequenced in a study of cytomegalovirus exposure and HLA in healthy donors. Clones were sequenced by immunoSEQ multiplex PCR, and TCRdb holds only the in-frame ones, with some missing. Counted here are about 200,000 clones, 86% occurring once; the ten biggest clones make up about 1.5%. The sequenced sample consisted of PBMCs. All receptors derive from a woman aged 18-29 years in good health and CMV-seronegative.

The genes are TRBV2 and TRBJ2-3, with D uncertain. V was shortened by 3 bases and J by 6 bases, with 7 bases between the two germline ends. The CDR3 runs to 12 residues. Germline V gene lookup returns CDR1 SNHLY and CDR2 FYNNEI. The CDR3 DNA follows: TGTGCCAGCAGTGACCGGGTCGATACGCAGTATTTT. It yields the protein CASSDRVDTQYF.

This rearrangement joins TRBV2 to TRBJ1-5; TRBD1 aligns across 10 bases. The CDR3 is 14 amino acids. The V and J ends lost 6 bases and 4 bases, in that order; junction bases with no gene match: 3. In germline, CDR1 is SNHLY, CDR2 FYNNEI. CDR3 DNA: TGTGCCAGCAGCCCGGGACAGGGGAATCAGCCCCAGCATTTT. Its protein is CASSPGQGNQPQHF.

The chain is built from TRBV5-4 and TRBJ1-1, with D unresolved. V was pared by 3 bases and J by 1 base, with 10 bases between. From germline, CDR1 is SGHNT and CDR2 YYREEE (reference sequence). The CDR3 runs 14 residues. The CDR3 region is CASSSARGNTEAFF. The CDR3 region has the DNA TGTGCCAGCAGCTCTGCACGGGGGAACACTGAAGCTTTCTTT.

The CDR3 coding sequence is TGTGCCACAAAAGGGGGCCCTGAAGCTTTCTTT. Protein sequence: CATKGGPEAFF. The J gene is TRBJ1-1, the V gene TRBV7-8, with 7 bases fitting TRBD1. V shed 10 bases, J shed 6 bases, and the junction held 5 bases outside the gene matches. The CDR3 has 11 residues. CDR1 and CDR2 (germline): SGHVS, FQNEAQ.

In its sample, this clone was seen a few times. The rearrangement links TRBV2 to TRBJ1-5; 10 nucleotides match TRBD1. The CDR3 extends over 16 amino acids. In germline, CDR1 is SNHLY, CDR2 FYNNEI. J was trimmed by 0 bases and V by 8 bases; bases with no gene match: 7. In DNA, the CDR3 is TGTGCCAGCCGCTGGACAGGGGGGAATAGCAATCAGCCCCAGCATTTT. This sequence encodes CASRWTGGNSNQPQHF.

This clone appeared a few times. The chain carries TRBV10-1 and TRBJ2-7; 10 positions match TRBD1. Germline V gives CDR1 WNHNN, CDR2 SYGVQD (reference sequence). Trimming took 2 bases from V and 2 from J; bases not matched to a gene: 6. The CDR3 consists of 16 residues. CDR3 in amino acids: CASSEGRDRGAYEQYF. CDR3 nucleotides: TGCGCCAGCAGTGAGGGTCGGGACAGGGGAGCCTACGAGCAGTACTTC.

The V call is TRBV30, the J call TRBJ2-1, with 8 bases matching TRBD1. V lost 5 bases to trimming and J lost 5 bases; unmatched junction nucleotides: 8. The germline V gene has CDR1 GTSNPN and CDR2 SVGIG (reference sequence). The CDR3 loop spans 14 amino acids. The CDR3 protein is CAWAPGQVNNEQFF. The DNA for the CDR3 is TGTGCCTGGGCTCCGGGACAGGTAAACAATGAGCAGTTCTTC. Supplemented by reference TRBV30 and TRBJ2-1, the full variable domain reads SQTIHQWPATLVQPVGSPLSLECTVEGTSNPNLYWYRQAAGRGLQLLFYSVGIGQISSEVPQNLSASRPQDRQFILSSKKLLLSDSGFYLCAWAPGQVNNEQFFGPGTRLTVL.

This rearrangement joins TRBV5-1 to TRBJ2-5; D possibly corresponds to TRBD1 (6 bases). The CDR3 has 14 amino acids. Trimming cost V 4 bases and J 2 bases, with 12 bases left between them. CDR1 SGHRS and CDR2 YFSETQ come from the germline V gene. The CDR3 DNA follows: TGCGCCAGCAGCGAGACAGGTCAGCAAGAGACCCAGTACTTC. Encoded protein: CASSETGQQETQYF.

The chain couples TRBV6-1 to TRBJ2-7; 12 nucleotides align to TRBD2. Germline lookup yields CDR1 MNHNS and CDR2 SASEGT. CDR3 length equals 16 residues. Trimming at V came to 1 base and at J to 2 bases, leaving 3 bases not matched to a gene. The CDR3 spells CASSEVLAGGTYEQYF. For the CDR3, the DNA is TGTGCCAGCAGTGAAGTTCTAGCGGGGGGGACCTACGAGCAGTACTTC.

CDR3 sequence (DNA): TGCGCCAGCAGTCAATCCCTCGAGCAGTACTTC. As protein: CASSQSLEQYF. The chain recombines TRBV23-1 with TRBJ2-7; D gene ambiguous. Being an ORF, TRBV23-1 has a function that is uncertain. The CDR3 length is 11 residues. V lost 0 bases and J lost 6, with 3 bases in between.

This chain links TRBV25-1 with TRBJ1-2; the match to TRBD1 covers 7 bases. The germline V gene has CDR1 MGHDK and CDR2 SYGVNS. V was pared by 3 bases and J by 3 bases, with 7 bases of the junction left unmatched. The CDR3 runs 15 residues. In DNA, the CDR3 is TGTGCCAGCAGTGAGTACAGGGGCAGTGACTATGGCTACACCTTC. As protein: CASSEYRGSDYGYTF.

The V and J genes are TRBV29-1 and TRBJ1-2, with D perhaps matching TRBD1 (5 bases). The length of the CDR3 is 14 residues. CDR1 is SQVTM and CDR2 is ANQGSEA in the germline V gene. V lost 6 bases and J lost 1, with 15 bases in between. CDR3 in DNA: TGCAGCGTGTTAAACAGGATCCATAACTATGGCTACACCTTC. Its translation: CSVLNRIHNYGYTF.

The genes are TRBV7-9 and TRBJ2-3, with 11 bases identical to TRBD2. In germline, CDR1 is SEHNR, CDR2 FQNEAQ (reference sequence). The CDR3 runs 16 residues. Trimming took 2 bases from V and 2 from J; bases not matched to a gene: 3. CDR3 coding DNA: TGTGCCAGCAGCTTACAACTAGCGGGAGTCACAGATACGCAGTATTTT. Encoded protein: CASSLQLAGVTDTQYF. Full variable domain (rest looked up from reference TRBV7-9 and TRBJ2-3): DTGVSQNPRHKITKRGQNVTFRCDPISEHNRLYWYRQTLGQGPEFLTYFQNEAQLEKSRLLSDRFSAERPKGSFSTLEIQRTEQGDSAMYLCASSLQLAGVTDTQYFGPGTRLTVL.

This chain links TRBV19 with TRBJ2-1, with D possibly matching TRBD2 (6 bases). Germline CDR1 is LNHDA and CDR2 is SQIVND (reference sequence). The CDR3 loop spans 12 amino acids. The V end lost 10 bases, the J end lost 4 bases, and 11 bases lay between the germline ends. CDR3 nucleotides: TGTGCCACTCTTGGAGGGTACAATGAGCAGTTCTTC. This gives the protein CATLGGYNEQFF. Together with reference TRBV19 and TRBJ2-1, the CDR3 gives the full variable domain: DGGITQSPKYLFRKEGQNVTLSCEQNLNHDAMYWYRQDPGQGLRLIYYSQIVNDFQKGDIAEGYSVSREKKESFPLTVTSAQKNPTAFYLCATLGGYNEQFFGPGTRLTVL.

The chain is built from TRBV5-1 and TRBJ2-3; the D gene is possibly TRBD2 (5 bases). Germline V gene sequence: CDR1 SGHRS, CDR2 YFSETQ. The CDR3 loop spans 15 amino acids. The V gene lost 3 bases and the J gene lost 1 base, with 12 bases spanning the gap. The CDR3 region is CASSSEGLGTDTQYF. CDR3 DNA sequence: TGCGCCAGCAGCTCCGAGGGCCTCGGCACAGATACGCAGTATTTT.

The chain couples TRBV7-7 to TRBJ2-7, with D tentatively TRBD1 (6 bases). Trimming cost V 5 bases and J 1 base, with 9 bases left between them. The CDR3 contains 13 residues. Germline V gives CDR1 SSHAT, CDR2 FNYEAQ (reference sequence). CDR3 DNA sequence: TGTGCCAGCAGCCAAACAGGGTCCTACGAGCAGTACTTC. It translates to CASSQTGSYEQYF.

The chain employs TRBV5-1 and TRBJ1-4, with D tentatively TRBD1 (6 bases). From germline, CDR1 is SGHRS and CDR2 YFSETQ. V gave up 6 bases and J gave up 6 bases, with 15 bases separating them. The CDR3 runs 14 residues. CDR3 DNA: TGCGCCAGCACCAGGGGTGGGGTGGATGAAAAACTGTTTTTT. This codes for CASTRGGVDEKLFF.

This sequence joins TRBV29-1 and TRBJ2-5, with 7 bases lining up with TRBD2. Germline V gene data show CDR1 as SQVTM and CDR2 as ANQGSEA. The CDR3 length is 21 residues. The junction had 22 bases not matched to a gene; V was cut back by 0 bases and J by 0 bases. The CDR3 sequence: CSVEDPYRSGVVGLNQETQYF. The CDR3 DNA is TGCAGCGTTGAAGATCCCTACCGGAGCGGGGTGGTGGGTCTGAACCAAGAGACCCAGTACTTC.

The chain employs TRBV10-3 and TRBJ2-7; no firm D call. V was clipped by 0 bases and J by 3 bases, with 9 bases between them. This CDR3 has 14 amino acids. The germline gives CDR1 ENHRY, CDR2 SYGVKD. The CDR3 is CAISESLQNYEQYF. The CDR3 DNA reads TGTGCCATCAGTGAGTCGCTCCAGAACTACGAGCAGTACTTC.

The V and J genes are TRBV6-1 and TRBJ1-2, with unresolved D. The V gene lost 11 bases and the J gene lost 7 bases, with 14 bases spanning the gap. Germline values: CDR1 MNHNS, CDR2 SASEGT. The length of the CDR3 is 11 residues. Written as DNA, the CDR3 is TGTGCCGGGCTTGACGAGCTTGGCTACACCTTC. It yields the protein CAGLDELGYTF.

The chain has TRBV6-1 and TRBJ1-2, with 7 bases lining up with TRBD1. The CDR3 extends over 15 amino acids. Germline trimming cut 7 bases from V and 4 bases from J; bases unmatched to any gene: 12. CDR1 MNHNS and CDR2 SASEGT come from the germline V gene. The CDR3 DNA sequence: TGTGCCAGCATGATAACAGGGGTGGTTGGCTATGGCTACACCTTC. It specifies CASMITGVVGYGYTF.

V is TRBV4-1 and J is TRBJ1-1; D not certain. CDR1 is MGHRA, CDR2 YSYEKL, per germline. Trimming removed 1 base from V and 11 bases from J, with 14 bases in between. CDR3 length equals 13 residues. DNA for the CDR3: TGCGCCAGCAGCCAAGTCGGAGGTGTTGGGGCTTTCTTT. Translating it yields CASSQVGGVGAFF.